The rows below give T cell receptor beta chains drawn from one sample of a study of metastatic and nonmetastatic thyroid tumors. From the PCR reads, TCRdb re-called clones with MiXCR. The sample gives fewer than 70,000 clones, more than 25% of which show up once; less than 20% is in the top ten. The specimen sequenced was blood. The receptors come from a female donor with papillary thyroid cancer or a benign thyroid nodule (not recorded which). Some clones in this sample may be carry-over from other donors' samples. Both conserved end residues are part of each CDR3. The D gene is left open where the match is weak. Not all rows give a size; the values are once, few, many and, for expanded clones, a class.

abundance,v_gene,j_gene,d_gene,CDR3aa,CDR3nt
many,TRBV2,TRBJ1-5,NA,CASSENRPDNQPQHF,TGTGCCAGCAGTGAGAACAGGCCGGACAATCAGCCCCAGCATTTT
many,TRBV7-3,TRBJ2-7,TRBD1,CASSLGQNYEQYF,TGTGCCAGCAGCTTGGGACAGAACTACGAGCAGTACTTC
few,TRBV6-2/TRBV6-3,TRBJ2-2,NA,CASSTSNTGELFF,TGTGCCAGCAGTACATCTAACACCGGGGAGCTGTTTTTT
few,TRBV19,TRBJ1-2,NA,CASSLMRGTGYTF,TGTGCCAGTAGTCTTATGAGGGGGACTGGCTACACCTTC
few,TRBV4-1,TRBJ1-6,TRBD1,CASSQDWGTVPNSPLHF,TGCGCCAGCAGCCAAGATTGGGGGACAGTACCCAATTCACCCCTCCACTTT
many,TRBV5-1,TRBJ1-2,TRBD1,CASSFTGGYGYTF,TGCGCCAGCAGCTTTACAGGGGGCTATGGCTACACCTTC
few,TRBV2,TRBJ2-2,NA,CARRGHEDTGELFF,TGTGCCAGGAGAGGGCACGAGGACACCGGGGAGCTGTTTTTT
few,TRBV6-4,TRBJ1-1,NA,CASSLTGSYTEAFF,TGTGCCAGCAGCCTCACAGGGTCCTATACTGAAGCTTTCTTT
few,TRBV6-5,TRBJ1-6,NA,CASSYQSGTANSPLHF,TGTGCCAGCAGTTACCAATCCGGGACGGCCAATTCACCCCTCCACTTT
NA,TRBV11-1,TRBJ1-2,NA,CASSPRTGYGYTF,TGTGCCAGCAGCCCCCGGACGGGCTATGGCTACACCTTC